The clone carrying this T cell receptor (beta chain) showed up many times. Its matching antigen is unknown. The source material, RNA transcripts, was used to amplify TCR beta CDR3 regions. During a first-round RT-PCR of the TCR CDR3, the HTBI primer set was used. From the multiplex PCR reads, TCRdb called clonotypes with MiXCR, one entry per CDR3 protein. Here the sample spans 620,000 or so distinct CDR3 sequences, about 14% being singletons. This sample was included in a study of T cells in Graves' hyperthyroidism and ophthalmopathy. Study-wide background: Peripheral blood samples were taken at initial diagnosis, prior to any treatment.

Study outcomes and limitations: From stable hyperthyroidism, ophthalmopathy was separated by a 13 V-J model.

It was uncontrolled infection, other autoimmune disease, pregnancy or lactation that excluded patients. The diagnoses drew upon clinical symptoms, serum thyroxine and TRAb, thyroid ultrasound and orbital computed tomography. Germline CDR1 reads SNHLY; CDR2 reads FYNNEI. This CDR3 spans 14 amino acids. V shed 5 bases, J shed 0 bases, and the junction held 3 bases outside the gene matches. This clonotype originated in a woman between 50 and 59 years old with Graves' ophthalmopathy. Material: blood. The chain has TRBV2 and TRBJ2-5; 7 bases fit TRBD2. CDR3 in amino acids: CASSWAGDQETQYF. CDR3 sequence (DNA): TGTGCCAGCAGTTGGGCGGGGGACCAAGAGACCCAGTACTTC.